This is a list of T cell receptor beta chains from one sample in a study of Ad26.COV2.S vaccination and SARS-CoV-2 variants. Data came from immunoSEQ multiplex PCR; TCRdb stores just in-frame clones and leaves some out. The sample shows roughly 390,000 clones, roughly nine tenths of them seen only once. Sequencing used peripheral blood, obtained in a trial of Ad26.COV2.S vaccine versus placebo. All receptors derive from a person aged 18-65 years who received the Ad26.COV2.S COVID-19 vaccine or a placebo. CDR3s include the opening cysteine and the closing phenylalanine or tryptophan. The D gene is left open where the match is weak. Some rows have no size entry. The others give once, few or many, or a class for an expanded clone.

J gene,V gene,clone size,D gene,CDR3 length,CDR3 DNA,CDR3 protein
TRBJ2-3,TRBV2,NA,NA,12,TGTGCCAGCAGAGAAACGAGGGATACGCAGTATTTT,CASRETRDTQYF
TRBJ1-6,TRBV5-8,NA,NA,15,TGTGCCAGCACCGGAGAAATCACCTATAATTCACCCCTCCACTTT,CASTGEITYNSPLHF
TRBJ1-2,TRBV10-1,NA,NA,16,TGCGCCAGCAGTGACGCCGGGGACGCGGGCGTGGGAGGCTACACCTTC,CASSDAGDAGVGGYTF
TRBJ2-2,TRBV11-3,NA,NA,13,TGTGCCAGCAGCCCCTCCAACACCGGGGAGCTGTTTTTT,CASSPSNTGELFF
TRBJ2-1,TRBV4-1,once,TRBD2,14,TGCGCCAGCAGCCAACAGTGGACTAGCCCTAACCCGTTCTTC,CASSQQWTSPNPFF
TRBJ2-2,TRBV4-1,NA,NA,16,TGCGCCAGCAGCCTTGAAACGGGACGGATCACCGGGGAGCTGTTTTTT,CASSLETGRITGELFF
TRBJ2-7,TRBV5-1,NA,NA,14,TGCGCCAGCAGCTTCCGGGACCGATCCAAAGAGCAGTACTTC,CASSFRDRSKEQYF
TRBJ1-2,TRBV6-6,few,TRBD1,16,TGTGCCAGCAGTTACGGCCGGGACAGACCTAACTATGGCTACACCTTC,CASSYGRDRPNYGYTF
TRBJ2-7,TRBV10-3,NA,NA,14,TGTGCCATCAGCTCGGACACGGGTAAGGACGAGCAGTACTTC,CAISSDTGKDEQYF
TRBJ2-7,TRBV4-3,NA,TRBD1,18,TGCGCCAGCAGCCAAGATTTCGGTGGGGACAGGACCATCTACGAGCAGTACTTC,CASSQDFGGDRTIYEQYF
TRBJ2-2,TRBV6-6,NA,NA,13,TGTGCCTCCAGTGGCGTGAACACCGGGGAGCTGTTTTTT,CASSGVNTGELFF
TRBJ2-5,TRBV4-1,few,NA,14,TGCGCCAGCAGCCCCGGACGGGGCCAAGAGACCCAGTACTTC,CASSPGRGQETQYF
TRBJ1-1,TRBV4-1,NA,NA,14,TGCGCCAGCAGCCAACCCACAGGGCGTAGTGAAGCTTTCTTT,CASSQPTGRSEAFF
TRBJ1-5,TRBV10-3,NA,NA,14,TGTGCCATCAGTGTCGCCGGGGGTAATCAGCCCCAGCATTTT,CAISVAGGNQPQHF
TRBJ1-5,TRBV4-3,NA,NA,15,TGCGCCAGCAGCCAAGTATATAATAGCAATCAGCCCCAGCATTTT,CASSQVYNSNQPQHF
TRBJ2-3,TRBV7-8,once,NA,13,TGTGCCAGCAGCTTAGGCGGGTCAGATACGCAGTATTTT,CASSLGGSDTQYF
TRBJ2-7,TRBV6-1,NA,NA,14,TGTGCCAGCAGTTATGACTTAGCACGCAGCGAGCAGTACTTC,CASSYDLARSEQYF
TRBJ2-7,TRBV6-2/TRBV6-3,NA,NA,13,TGTGCCAGCAGTTACTCAGACTTGGGCGAGCAGTACTTC,CASSYSDLGEQYF
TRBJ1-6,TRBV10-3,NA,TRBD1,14,TGTGCCATCAGGCAGGGGGCTTATAATTCACCCCTCCACTTT,CAIRQGAYNSPLHF
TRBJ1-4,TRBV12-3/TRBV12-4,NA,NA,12,TGTGCCAGCAGTTACAGGGTCGAAAAACTGTTTTTT,CASSYRVEKLFF
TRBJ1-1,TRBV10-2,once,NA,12,TGCGCCAGCACTCGGGGGAACACTGAAGCTTTCTTT,CASTRGNTEAFF
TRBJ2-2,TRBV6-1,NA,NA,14,TGTGCCAGCAGTGAATTTGAGGGCACCGGGGAGCTGTTTTTT,CASSEFEGTGELFF
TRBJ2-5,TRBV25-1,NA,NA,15,TGTGCCAGCAGGCCCTCTGGGGGGTACCAAGAGACCCAGTACTTC,CASRPSGGYQETQYF
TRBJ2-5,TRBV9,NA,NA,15,TGTGCCAGCAGCGTAGACGTGGGCGTTGGAGAGACCCAGTACTTC,CASSVDVGVGETQYF
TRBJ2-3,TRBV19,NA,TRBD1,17,TGTGCCAGTAGCCTCGGAGAACTTGGACAGGGTGGGGATACGCAGTATTTT,CASSLGELGQGGDTQYF
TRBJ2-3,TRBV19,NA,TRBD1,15,TGTGCCAGTAGTACCTCACAGGGGGTACCAGATACGCAGTATTTT,CASSTSQGVPDTQYF
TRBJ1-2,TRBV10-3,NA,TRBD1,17,TGTGCCATCAGTGAGTCGGGTCCGGGACAGACTAACTATGGCTACACCTTC,CAISESGPGQTNYGYTF
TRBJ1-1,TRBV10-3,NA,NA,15,TGTGCCATCAGTGAGTTAGGCAGAGAGAACACTGAAGCTTTCTTT,CAISELGRENTEAFF
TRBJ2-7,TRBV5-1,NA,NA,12,TGCGCCAGCAGCTCAGACGGCTACGAGCAGTACTTC,CASSSDGYEQYF
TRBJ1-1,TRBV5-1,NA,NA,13,TGCGCCAGCAGTCCCTTAGGGTCGACTGAAGCTTTCTTT,CASSPLGSTEAFF
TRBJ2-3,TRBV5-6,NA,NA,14,TGTGCCAGCAGCTTGACTCCTATGGGGTTTACGCAGTATTTT,CASSLTPMGFTQYF
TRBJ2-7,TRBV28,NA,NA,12,TGTGCCAGCAGTTCTTCAATATACGAGCAGTACTTC,CASSSSIYEQYF